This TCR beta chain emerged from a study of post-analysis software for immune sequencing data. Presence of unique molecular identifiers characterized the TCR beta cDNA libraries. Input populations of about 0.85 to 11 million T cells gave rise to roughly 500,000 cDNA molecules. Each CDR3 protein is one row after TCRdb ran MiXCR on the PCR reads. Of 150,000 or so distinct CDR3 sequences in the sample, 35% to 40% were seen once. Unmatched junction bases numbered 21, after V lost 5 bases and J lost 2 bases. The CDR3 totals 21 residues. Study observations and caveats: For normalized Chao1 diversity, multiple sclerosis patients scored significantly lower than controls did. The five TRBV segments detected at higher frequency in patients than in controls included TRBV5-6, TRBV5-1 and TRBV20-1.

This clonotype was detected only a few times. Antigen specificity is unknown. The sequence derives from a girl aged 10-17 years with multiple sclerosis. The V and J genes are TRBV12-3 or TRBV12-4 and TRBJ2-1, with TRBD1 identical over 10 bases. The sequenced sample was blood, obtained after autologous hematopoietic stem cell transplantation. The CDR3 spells CASSTGTGAYLPSGPYNEQFF. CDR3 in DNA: TGTGCCAGCAGTACCGGGACAGGGGCTTACCTACCTAGCGGCCCCTACAATGAGCAGTTCTTC.